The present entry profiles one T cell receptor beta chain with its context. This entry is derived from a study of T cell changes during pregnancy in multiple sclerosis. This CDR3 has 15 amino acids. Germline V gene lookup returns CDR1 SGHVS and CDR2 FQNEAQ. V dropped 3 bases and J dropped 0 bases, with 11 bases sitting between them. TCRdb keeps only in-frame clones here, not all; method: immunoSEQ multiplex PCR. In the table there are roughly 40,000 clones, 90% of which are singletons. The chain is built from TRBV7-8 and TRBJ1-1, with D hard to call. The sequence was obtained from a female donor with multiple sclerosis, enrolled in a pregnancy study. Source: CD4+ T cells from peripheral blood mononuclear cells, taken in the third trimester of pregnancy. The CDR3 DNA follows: TGTGCCAGCAGCTTGTACAGACGGATGAACACTGAAGCTTTCTTT. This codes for CASSLYRRMNTEAFF.